These T cell receptor beta chains were read from a single sample in a study of T cell repertoires in cytomegalovirus infection. TCRdb itself ran the reads through MiXCR, one entry per CDR3 protein. The sample lists 200,000 to 300,000 distinct CDR3 sequences, over 9% occurring once. What was sequenced was PBMCs. The receptors derive from a human donor in good health (CMV status not recorded). Some clones in this sample may be carry-over from other donors' samples. The CDR3 runs from the conserved cysteine through the conserved F or W. The order of the fields is V gene, D gene, J gene, clone size, CDR3 protein, CDR3 DNA. A D gene is named only where the DNA matches it firmly. For some rows the clone size is stated as once, few or many, or as a class when expanded; others skip it.

>TRBV11-3|.|TRBJ2-1|many
CASSPRRVHNEQFF
TGTGCCAGCAGTCCCCGGCGGGTCCACAATGAGCAGTTCTTC
>TRBV7-9|TRBD1|TRBJ2-2|many
CASRPPHDRGSTGELFF
TGTGCCAGCAGACCCCCGCACGACAGGGGGAGCACCGGGGAGCTGTTTTTT
>TRBV7-9|.|TRBJ1-5|many
CASSIDRGGNQPQHF
TGTGCCAGCAGCATCGACCGAGGAGGCAATCAGCCCCAGCATTTT
>TRBV19|TRBD2|TRBJ2-7|many
CASTSRARGFYEQYF
TGTGCCAGTACCAGTCGGGCGCGGGGGTTCTACGAGCAGTACTTC
>TRBV7-2|TRBD2|TRBJ2-3|many
CASSSRLAGGADTQYF
TGTGCCAGCAGCTCCCGACTAGCGGGAGGTGCGGATACGCAGTATTTT
>TRBV7-9|TRBD1|TRBJ2-5|.
CASSTFGTDLQETQYF
TGTGCCAGCAGCACCTTCGGGACAGACCTTCAAGAGACCCAGTACTTC
>TRBV7-9|.|TRBJ1-1|many
CASSSRDTEAFF
TGTGCCAGCAGCTCCCGGGACACTGAAGCTTTCTTT
>TRBV28|.|TRBJ2-7|many
CASTTSGYEQYF
TGTGCCAGCACCACCTCGGGGTACGAGCAGTACTTC
>TRBV20-1|.|TRBJ1-2|.
CSASGSDGYTF
TGCAGTGCTAGTGGGTCAGATGGCTACACCTTC
>TRBV4-3|.|TRBJ1-2|many
CASSQEGASFYGYTF
TGCGCCAGCAGCCAAGAAGGTGCCAGTTTCTATGGCTACACCTTC
>TRBV20-1|.|TRBJ2-3|.
CSAIRRGADTQYF
TGCAGTGCGATACGGAGAGGGGCAGATACGCAGTATTTT
>TRBV7-8|TRBD1|TRBJ2-5|many
CASTRTGSQETQYF
TGTGCCAGCACCCGGACAGGTAGTCAAGAGACCCAGTACTTC
>TRBV19|TRBD1|TRBJ1-1|.
CASRPGQGWTNTEAFF
TGTGCCAGTAGGCCCGGACAGGGGTGGACGAACACTGAAGCTTTCTTT
>TRBV28|TRBD1|TRBJ1-1|.
CASSLGGVTGTEAFF
TGTGCCAGCAGTTTGGGGGGCGTGACAGGGACTGAAGCTTTCTTT
>TRBV14|.|TRBJ2-1|many
CASSLDRSSYNEQFF
TGTGCCAGCAGCCTCGACAGGTCATCCTACAATGAGCAGTTCTTC
>TRBV5-1|TRBD1|TRBJ1-2|.
CASSSGTGVTYGYTF
TGCGCCAGCAGCTCGGGGACAGGGGTTACCTATGGCTACACCTTC
>TRBV7-3|TRBD1|TRBJ1-2|many
CASSPGQDYGYTF
TGTGCCAGCAGCCCGGGACAGGACTATGGCTACACCTTC
>TRBV18|.|TRBJ2-7|few
CASSPPSGPRGEQYF
TGTGCCAGCTCACCACCGTCAGGGCCCCGTGGAGAGCAGTACTTC
>TRBV12-3/TRBV12-4|.|TRBJ2-3|many
CASNLGATDTQYF
TGTGCCAGCAACCTTGGAGCAACAGATACGCAGTATTTT
>TRBV7-2|TRBD1|TRBJ2-6|many
CASSSRQGRQSGANVLTF
TGTGCCAGCAGCTCCCGACAGGGAAGACAGTCTGGGGCCAACGTCCTGACTTTC
>TRBV7-2|.|TRBJ1-3|many
CASSPPGPTIYF
TGTGCCAGCAGCCCCCCCGGGCCCACCATATATTTT
>TRBV6-5|TRBD1|TRBJ2-7|few
CASSRGRTGSSYEQYF
TGTGCCAGCAGCCGGGGTCGGACAGGGAGCTCCTACGAGCAGTACTTC